This TCR beta chain was sequenced in a study of cytomegalovirus exposure and HLA in healthy donors (dated by TCRdb to the late 2010s). General notes on the study: An earlier analysis of approximately 640 of the donors reported roughly 300 Gb of sequence data and some 100 million unique TCR beta sequences from 150 million to 200 million T cells. Roughly 320 gigabases of sequencing data and roughly 80 million unique TCR sequences made up an early release that covered several hundred HLA-typed donors. The genetic ancestry cluster associated with self-reported Caucasian donors included approximately 85% of the roughly 410 genotyped donors. The study aimed to test whether signatures of past pathogen exposure could be identified by cataloging public T cell receptors. The study profiled the T cell repertoires of under 700 subjects by immunosequencing and related them to cytomegalovirus serostatus. In addition to the first cohort of 650 to 800 subjects, a separate validation cohort of under 150 different subjects was used. The study combined high-throughput TCR immunosequencing, statistical association of individual TCRs with disease status, and machine learning to predict cytomegalovirus infection status. A later analysis re-examined previously published TCR beta repertoires from more than 600 donors and added high-resolution HLA genotyping to investigate patterns of TCR occurrence. Rather than drawing on any new phenotypic data, the later analysis identified candidate immune exposures from TCR beta sequences and the way those sequences occurred across donors. To decide whether each TCR beta V gene segment behaved as functional or pseudogenic, an earlier analysis of fewer than 750 of the donors relied on high-throughput TCR beta sequencing. Donor age, sex, ethnicity and CMV serostatus were compiled together with the repertoire data. A later genetic analysis took genome-wide SNP genotypes for 398 of the 666 donors and used that subset as a discovery cohort. Every repertoire in the discovery cohort had been generated on one and the same sequencing platform. Class I and class II HLA loci were covered by the typing at four-digit resolution. The number of typed donors differed by locus: about 629-630 for A, B, C, DRB1 and DQB1; about 520 for DQA1; around 580 for DPA1; and 400 to 480 for DPB1. Because of strong linkage in the cohort, roughly five DR-DQ haplotypes were treated as single units for association and clustering. On average, 235,054 unique TCR beta nucleotide sequences were sequenced per donor among 398 genotyped donors of the cohort, with around 19% of those sequences being non-productive. The paper as a whole reports these results and caveats: Because some donors lacked HLA typing at each locus, the association tests relied only on the typed subset. Strong co-occurrence of HLA alleles, especially DR and DQ, made assigning TCR associations to individual alleles difficult. In a later genetic analysis, a missense DCLRE1C variant was associated with V-gene and J-gene trimming of TCR beta chains, and the association was replicated in an independent cohort. CMV serostatus was the only immune exposure information available for the cohort. A total of 164 TCR beta chains were listed by the study as associated with cytomegalovirus. In a later analysis, the rate of TCR association differed among HLA loci, with DRB1 alleles having the most associated TCRs and HLA-C alleles having the fewest. A later analysis reported that several top co-occurrence clusters appeared linked to parvovirus B19, influenza, CMV and Epstein-Barr virus. Roughly uniform sequencing depth across donors was assumed in presence/absence analyses, although this assumption may not hold. In both the original and validation cohorts, the classifier was reported to diagnose cytomegalovirus status with high specificity and sensitivity. In a later analysis, HLA-associated TCR beta chains were found to be more clonally expanded and to have lower generation probabilities than equally common non-associated chains. In an earlier analysis of more than 500 of the donors, most TCR beta V segments appeared in productive rearrangements about 87% or about 30% of the time, broadly matching IMGT annotations. A further reported finding was that TCR beta sequences accurately predicted the HLA-A and HLA-B alleles for most subjects in the first cohort. Correlated functional status among segregating V segments might reflect linkage disequilibrium, but an unknown experimental factor could not be ruled out. Most CMV-associated TCR beta chains appeared to be HLA-restricted in a later analysis, and the HLA associations seemed to be driven largely by CMV exposure. Most TCR sequences were observed very rarely across donors, whereas some public TCRs were present in many individuals. Some IMGT-functional V segments, including TRBV6-2 and TRBV6-3, could not be distinguished by the 87-base-pair reads and were therefore excluded. In a later analysis, about 16,000 TCR beta sequences were associated with specific HLA alleles at a false discovery rate of 0.05. A cluster of highly shared sequence variants was judged likely to be a technical artifact of the sequencing pipeline. Three of the identified cytomegalovirus-associated TCR beta chains were confirmed in vitro to be specific for cytomegalovirus antigens. In this cohort, only TCR beta chains were sequenced, and detectable features were limited by the absence of alpha or paired-chain data. Because counts were too low, about 15 rarely observed V segments, including chromosome 9 orphons, were left out of the earlier analysis of about 500 of the donors. It was suggested by the authors that the approach could potentially be generalized to other disease states and immunological phenotypes. Compared with the 666-donor mean, donors in an Asian-associated ancestry cluster had fewer N-insertions in productive TCRs, according to a later genetic analysis.

Per the germline V gene, SNHLY is the CDR1 and FYNNEI is the CDR2. The trim is 5 bases for V and 1 base for J, with a gap of 16 bases between the germline ends. The CDR3 has 16 amino acids, counting the end cysteine and phenylalanine. Only the CDR3 portion is preserved as DNA: 48 bases, with reading frame beginning at the first base. The cohort consisted of 650 to 700 healthy bone marrow donors. Cohort members were all nominally healthy when sampled, although unrecorded immune exposures were likely present. The donor tested CMV seropositive, placing the donor among the 250 to 300 seropositive members of the cohort. Each donor provided a peripheral blood sample, and peripheral blood mononuclear cells were used for TCR beta sequencing. The Qiagen DNeasy Blood Extraction Kit was used to extract genomic DNA from the blood cell samples. A note on this clone: Its cognate antigen has yet to be identified. One base away there is no much larger clone; base qualities are not given.

Receptor libraries were prepared by the immunoSEQ multiplex PCR assay. For the multiplex PCR, a mixture combining 60 forward primers for TCR Vbeta segments and 13 reverse primers for TCR Jbeta segments was used. A multiplex PCR assay on genomic DNA amplified the CDR3 region of rearranged TCR beta genes. On the Illumina HiSeq System, the amplified TCR beta libraries were sequenced as 87-base-pair reads. The paper's processing steps were these. A later analysis tallied 75 million to 95 million unique TCR beta chains across the 650 to 750 repertoires, and approximately 11 million of those chains were shared by two or more donors. A nearest-neighbor algorithm error-corrected the raw reads and collapsed the reads into unique sequences, merging closely related sequences to remove PCR and sequencing errors. V, D and J gene segments were assigned by aligning CDR3 sequences to IMGT reference sequences. For a sequence to be retained, a match of at least six nucleotides was required to both a V gene segment and a J gene segment. Rearrangements were called productive when the CDR3 lacked stop codons and stayed in frame with V and J; all others were non-productive. Following IMGT convention, CDR3 was defined as the stretch from the second conserved V-encoded cysteine to the conserved J-encoded phenylalanine. The earlier analysis of 587 of the donors excluded any sequence lacking an unambiguous match to a single V gene segment. An earlier analysis of a few hundred of the donors classified V segments as functional when productive rearrangements were above 56.7% and as segregating when the standard deviation between donors was above 5%. To diagnose cytomegalovirus status from the catalog of TCR beta chain sequences, a statistical classification framework was built. In a later analysis, V and J genes were assigned by comparing TCR nucleotide sequences against IMGT/GENE-DB human TR gene sequences. In a later analysis, CDR3 sequences and most-parsimonious VDJ recombination scenarios were assigned using the TCRdist pipeline. In a later analysis, every TCR beta chain was defined by the combination of its CDR3 amino acid sequence and its V-gene family, and reads without a unique V-gene family were dropped. To address suspected cross-contamination and a sequencing artifact, a later analysis removed over 500 highly shared, low-generation-probability nucleotide sequences. In a later analysis, a clonal expansion index for each public chain was calculated from normalized within-repertoire ranks of inferred template counts. In a later analysis, generation probabilities were computed with a VDJ recombination model fitted to out-of-frame rearrangements, and the resulting probabilities were checked against IGoR. In a later analysis, hypergeometric tests were used to score TCR-TCR, TCR-HLA and TCR-CMV co-occurrence, with a repertoire-size bias correction applied to TCR pairs. To estimate false discovery rates, a later analysis permuted the HLA or CMV assignments 20 times. In a later analysis, co-occurring TCRs were grouped using DBSCAN, and TCRdist sequence similarity was added for clustering within HLA-allele-positive subsets. Repertoires with fewer than 30,000 or more than 120,000 public chains, plus five repertoires with anomalous nucleotide sharing, were excluded from co-occurrence clustering. TCRdb holds this immuneACCESS table with in-frame rearrangements only. Some clones are missing; in checked studies, unresolved V genes explain under half, and the rest has no known cause. That table is the source of V, J and clone size, and D and trimming were worked out from the DNA. The sample contains some 98,000 clones, around 75% of them found a single time. The ten largest clones represent 9.5% to 12% of the sample.

The chain joins TRBV2 to TRBJ2-3; the D gene assignment is ambiguous. Sequenced input: PBMCs. The receptor was isolated from a young man in good health and CMV-seropositive. The CDR3 has the sequence CASSNRVLVGTDTQYF. The nucleotides read TGTGCCAGCAGTAACCGGGTCCTAGTGGGCACAGATACGCAGTATTTT.